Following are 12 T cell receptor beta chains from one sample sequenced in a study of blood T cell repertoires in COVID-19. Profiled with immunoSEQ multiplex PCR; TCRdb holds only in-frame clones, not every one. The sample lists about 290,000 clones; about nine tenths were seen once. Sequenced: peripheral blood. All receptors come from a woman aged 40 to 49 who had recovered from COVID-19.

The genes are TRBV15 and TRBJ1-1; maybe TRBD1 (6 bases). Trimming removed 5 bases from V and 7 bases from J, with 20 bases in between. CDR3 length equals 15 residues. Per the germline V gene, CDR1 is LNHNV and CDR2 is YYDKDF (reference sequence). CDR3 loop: CATSAQGAGVGEAFF. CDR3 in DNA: TGTGCCACCAGCGCACAAGGGGCAGGGGTGGGTGAAGCTTTCTTT.

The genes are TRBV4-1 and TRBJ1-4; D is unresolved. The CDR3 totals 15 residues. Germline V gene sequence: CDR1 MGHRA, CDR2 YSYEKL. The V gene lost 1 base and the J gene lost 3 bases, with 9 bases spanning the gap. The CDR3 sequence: CASSQGPGANEKLFF. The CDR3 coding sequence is TGCGCCAGCAGCCAAGGACCTGGAGCTAATGAAAAACTGTTTTTT.

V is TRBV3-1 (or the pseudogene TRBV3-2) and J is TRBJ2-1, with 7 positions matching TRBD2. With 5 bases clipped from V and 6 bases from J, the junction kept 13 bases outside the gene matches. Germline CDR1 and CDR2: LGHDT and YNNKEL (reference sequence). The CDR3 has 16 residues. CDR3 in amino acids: CASSFARGVAGNEQFF. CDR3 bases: TGTGCCAGCAGCTTCGCTCGGGGGGTCGCGGGCAATGAGCAGTTCTTC.

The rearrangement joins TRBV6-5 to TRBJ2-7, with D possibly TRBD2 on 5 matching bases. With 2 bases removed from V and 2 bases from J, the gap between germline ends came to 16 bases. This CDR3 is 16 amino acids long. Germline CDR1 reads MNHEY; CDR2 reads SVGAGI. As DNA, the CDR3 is TGTGCCAGCAGTTACGGCGGGCTAAACGTCCCCTACGAGCAGTACTTC. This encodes CASSYGGLNVPYEQYF.

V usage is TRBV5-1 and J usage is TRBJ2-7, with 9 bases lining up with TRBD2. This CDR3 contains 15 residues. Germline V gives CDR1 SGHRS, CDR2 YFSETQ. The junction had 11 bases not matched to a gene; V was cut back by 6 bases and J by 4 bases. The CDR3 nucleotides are TGCGCCAGCACCGACAGTGCGGGGGGGATATACGAGCAGTACTTC. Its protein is CASTDSAGGIYEQYF.

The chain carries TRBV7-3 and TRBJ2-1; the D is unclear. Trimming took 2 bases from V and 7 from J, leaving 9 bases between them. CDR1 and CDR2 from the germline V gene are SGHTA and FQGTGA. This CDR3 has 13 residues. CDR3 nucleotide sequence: TGTGCCAGCAGCTTAGGCTCTGGTAATGAGCAGTTCTTC. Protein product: CASSLGSGNEQFF.

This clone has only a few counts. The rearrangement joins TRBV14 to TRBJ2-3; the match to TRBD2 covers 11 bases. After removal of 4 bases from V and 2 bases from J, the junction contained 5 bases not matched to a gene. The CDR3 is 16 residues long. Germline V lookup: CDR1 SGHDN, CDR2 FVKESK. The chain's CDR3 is CASSPGLAELTDTQYF. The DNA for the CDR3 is TGTGCCAGCAGCCCGGGACTAGCGGAACTCACAGATACGCAGTATTTT.

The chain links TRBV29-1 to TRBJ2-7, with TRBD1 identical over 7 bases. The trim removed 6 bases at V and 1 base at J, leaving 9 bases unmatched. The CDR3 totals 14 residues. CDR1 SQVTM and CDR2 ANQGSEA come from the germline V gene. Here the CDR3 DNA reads TGCAGCGTCGGAGCCGGGACAGCGTCCTACGAGCAGTACTTC. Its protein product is CSVGAGTASYEQYF.

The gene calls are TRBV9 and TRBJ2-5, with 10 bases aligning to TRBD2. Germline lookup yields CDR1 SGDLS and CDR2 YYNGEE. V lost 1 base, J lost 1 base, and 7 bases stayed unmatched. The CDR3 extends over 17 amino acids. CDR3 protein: CASSVSLAGSSQETQYF. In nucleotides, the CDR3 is TGTGCCAGCAGCGTATCACTAGCGGGATCCTCCCAAGAGACCCAGTACTTC.

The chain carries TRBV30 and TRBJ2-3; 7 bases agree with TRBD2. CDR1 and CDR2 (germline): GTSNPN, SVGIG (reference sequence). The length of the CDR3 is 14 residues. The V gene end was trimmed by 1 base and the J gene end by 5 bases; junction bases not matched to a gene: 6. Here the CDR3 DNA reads TGTGCCTGGAGTGGTGTGGGGGGGGGAGATACGCAGTATTTT. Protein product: CAWSGVGGGDTQYF.

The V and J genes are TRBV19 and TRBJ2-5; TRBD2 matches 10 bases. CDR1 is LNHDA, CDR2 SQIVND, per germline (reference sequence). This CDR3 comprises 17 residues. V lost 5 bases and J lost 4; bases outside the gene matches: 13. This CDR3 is CASSPPASGRASETQYF. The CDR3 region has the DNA TGTGCCAGTAGTCCACCGGCCAGCGGGAGGGCCTCAGAGACCCAGTACTTC.

CDR3 residues: CASDTGAGYGYTF. The DNA of the CDR3 is TGTGCCAGCGATACAGGGGCGGGCTATGGCTACACCTTC. This chain joins TRBV2 and TRBJ1-2; 7 bases are a match to TRBD1. The CDR3 sequence is 13 residues long. The trim removed 8 bases at V and 4 bases at J, leaving 7 bases unmatched. In germline, CDR1 is SNHLY, CDR2 FYNNEI.